One and the same sample provided the 5 T cell receptor beta chains below, sequenced in a study of T cell responses to AZD1222 COVID-19 vaccine (dated by TCRdb to the early 2020s). The method was the immunoSEQ multiplex PCR assay. As stored in TCRdb, this immuneACCESS dataset retains in-frame rearrangements with V and J assigned. A fraction of the clones does not appear; measured against another copy, unresolved V genes explain less than half of the discrepancy, and the remainder lacks a known reason. This sample lists under 150,000 clones; roughly 92% were detected once. The ten largest make up 1.1% of the sample. Reading the label with the study, this specimen's time point is: about 28 days (+/-7) after the second vaccine dose. This material consisted of peripheral blood, taken 28 days after the second AZD1222 dose. These receptors originate from an adult who received the AZD1222 COVID-19 vaccine.

This chain connects TRBV2 to TRBJ2-2; TRBD2 aligns across 15 bases. Germline CDR1 is SNHLY and CDR2 is FYNNEI. J was trimmed by 4 bases and V by 6 bases; bases with no gene match: 6. This CDR3 contains 17 residues. Here the CDR3 reads CASRPGLAGGRTGELFF. The CDR3 bases are TGTGCCAGCAGGCCGGGACTAGCGGGGGGTCGCACCGGGGAGCTGTTTTTT.

The chain uses TRBV3-1 (or the pseudogene TRBV3-2) and TRBJ1-1; D unclear. Trimming cost V 4 bases and J 7 bases, with 16 bases left between them. The germline V gene encodes CDR1 LGHDT and CDR2 YNNKEL (reference sequence). The CDR3 is made up of 14 amino acids. The DNA of the CDR3 is TGTGCCAGCAGCCCCCTCTCAAGGGAATTTGAAGCTTTCTTT. Translating gives CASSPLSREFEAFF.

This chain links TRBV3-1 (or the pseudogene TRBV3-2) with TRBJ1-2; D is unresolved. Trimming shortened V by 0 bases and J by 5 bases, and 16 bases separated the two germline ends. The germline V gene has CDR1 LGHDT and CDR2 YNNKEL (reference sequence). This CDR3 has 16 residues. The CDR3 DNA sequence: TGTGCCAGCAGCCAAGAAGGTGAGACGGAGCCTTATGGCTACACCTTC. Encoded protein: CASSQEGETEPYGYTF.

This sequence joins TRBV19 and TRBJ1-5; TRBD1 is a possible D gene (6 bases). Germline CDR1 is LNHDA and CDR2 is SQIVND (reference sequence). V lost 4 bases, J lost 2 bases, and 12 bases lay in between. The CDR3 loop spans 15 amino acids. This CDR3 is CASSKQGVRNQPQHF. DNA of the CDR3: TGTGCCAGTAGTAAACAGGGAGTACGCAATCAGCCCCAGCATTTT.

The chain joins TRBV4-3 to TRBJ2-3; 11 bases agree with TRBD2. Trimming at V came to 5 bases and at J to 3 bases, leaving 4 bases not matched to a gene. CDR3 length: 15 residues. Germline CDR1 LGHNA, CDR2 YSLEER. Here the CDR3 reads CASSNPSGGTDTQYF. In DNA form, the CDR3 reads TGCGCCAGCAGCAACCCTAGCGGGGGGACAGATACGCAGTATTTT.